The entry below gives a single T cell receptor beta chain sequence along with its context. This receptor's antigen is unknown. No much larger clone exists at a distance of one base, and base qualities are not known. Clipping removes 5 bases from V and 3 bases from J, with 10 as the unmatched junction base count. CDR1 and CDR2 were assigned from the germline V gene (reference sequence) as LNHDA and SQIVND. Taken from cysteine to phenylalanine, the CDR3 has 16 residues. Here the CDR3 DNA is all that survives: 48 bases in frame from base 1. The data stem from a study of blood T cell repertoires in COVID-19 (dated by TCRdb to 2019 to 2021). For the wider study: Samples covering the acute and convalescent phases of COVID-19 were provided by collaborators in the United States, Italy and Spain. The material from the prospective study consisted of cDNA or gDNA derived from T cells, B-cell-depleted T cells, or PBMCs. Deeply sampled blood TCRbeta repertoires from subjects exposed to, actively infected with, or recovered from COVID-19 were included in the dataset. A freely available public database, intended as a resource for researchers studying the immune response to SARS-CoV-2, is where the repertoires were released. Samples came from the ongoing ImmuneRACE study (first 160 participants) plus 1,254 subjects from 6 global collaborators. The sample metadata nearly always contained a de-identified subject ID, COVID-19 status, age in years and sex. HLA class I and class II types, where available, came from metadata supplied by the sample provider rather than from assay-based typing.

The immunoSEQ Assay, a bias-controlled multiplex PCR, was used to amplify TCRbeta CDR3 regions from genomic DNA. The paper's data handling went like this. The number of nucleated cells in each sample was estimated from the amplification of reference gene primers within the assay. To quantify the absolute abundance of each unique TCRbeta CDR3 rearrangement, sequence reads were collapsed and filtered. For each sample, productive Simpson clonality was calculated as the square root of Simpson's diversity index across productive rearrangements. Held by TCRdb, this immuneACCESS table contains in-frame sequences only and omits some clones. Under half of the omission traces to an unresolved V gene where checked; the cause of the rest is unknown. Clone size and the V and J calls come from that table; the DNA yielded D and trimming. The sample records under 200,000 clones, roughly 86% of which are singletons. Roughly 7% of the sample is held by the ten biggest clonotypes.

Whole blood was collected in K2EDTA tubes by collaborating institutions according to the institutions' own protocols. For TCRbeta analysis, collaborator samples were shipped as frozen whole blood, as isolated PBMCs, or as DNA extracted from either sample type. Study-level results and caveats: The quantity of clinical and demographic metadata differed by source and by participant and was supplied without curation.

This chain joins TRBV19 to TRBJ1-5; 7 of the junction bases match TRBD1. The specimen was peripheral blood. The receptor comes from a man in his fifties or sixties with active or convalescent COVID-19. The CDR3 protein is CASSSQDRIDNQPQHF. The nucleotide sequence reads as follows: TGTGCCAGTAGTTCCCAGGACAGGATCGACAATCAGCCCCAGCATTTT.